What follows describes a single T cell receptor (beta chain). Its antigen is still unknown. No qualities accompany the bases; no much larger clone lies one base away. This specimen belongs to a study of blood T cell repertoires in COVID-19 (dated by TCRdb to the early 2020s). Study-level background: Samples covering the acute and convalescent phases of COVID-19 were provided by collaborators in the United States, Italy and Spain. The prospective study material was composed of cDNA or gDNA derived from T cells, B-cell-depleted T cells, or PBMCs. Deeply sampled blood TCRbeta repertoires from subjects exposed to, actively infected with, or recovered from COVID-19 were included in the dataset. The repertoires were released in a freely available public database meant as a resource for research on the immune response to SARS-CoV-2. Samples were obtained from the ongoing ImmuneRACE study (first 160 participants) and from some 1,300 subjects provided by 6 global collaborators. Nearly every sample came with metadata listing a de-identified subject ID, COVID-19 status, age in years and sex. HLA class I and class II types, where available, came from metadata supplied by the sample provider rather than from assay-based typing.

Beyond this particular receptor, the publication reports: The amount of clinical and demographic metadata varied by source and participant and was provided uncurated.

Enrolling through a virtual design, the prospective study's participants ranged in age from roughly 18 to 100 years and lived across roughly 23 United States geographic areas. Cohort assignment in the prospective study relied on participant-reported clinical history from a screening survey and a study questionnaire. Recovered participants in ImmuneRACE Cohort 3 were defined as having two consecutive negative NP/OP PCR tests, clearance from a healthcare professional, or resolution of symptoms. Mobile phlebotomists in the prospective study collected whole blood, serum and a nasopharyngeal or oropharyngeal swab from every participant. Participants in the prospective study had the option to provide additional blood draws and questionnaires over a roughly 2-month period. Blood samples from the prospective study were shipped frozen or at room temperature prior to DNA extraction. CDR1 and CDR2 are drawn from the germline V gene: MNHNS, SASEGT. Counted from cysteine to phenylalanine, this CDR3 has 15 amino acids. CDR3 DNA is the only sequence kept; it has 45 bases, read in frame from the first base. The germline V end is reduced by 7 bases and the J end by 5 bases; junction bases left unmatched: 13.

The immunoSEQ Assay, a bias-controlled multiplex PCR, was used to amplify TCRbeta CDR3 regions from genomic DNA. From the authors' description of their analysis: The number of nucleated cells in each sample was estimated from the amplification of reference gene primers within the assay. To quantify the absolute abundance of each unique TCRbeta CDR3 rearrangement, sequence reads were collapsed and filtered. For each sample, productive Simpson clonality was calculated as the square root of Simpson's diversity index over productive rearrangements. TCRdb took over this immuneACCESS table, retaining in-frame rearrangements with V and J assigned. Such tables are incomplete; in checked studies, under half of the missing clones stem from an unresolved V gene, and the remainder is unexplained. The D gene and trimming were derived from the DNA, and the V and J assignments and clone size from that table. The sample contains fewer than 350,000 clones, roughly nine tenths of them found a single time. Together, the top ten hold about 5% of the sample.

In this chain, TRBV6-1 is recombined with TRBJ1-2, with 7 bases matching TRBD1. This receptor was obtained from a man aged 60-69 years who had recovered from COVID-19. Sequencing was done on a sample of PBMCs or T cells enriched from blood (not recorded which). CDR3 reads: CASTIGTDWGYGYTF. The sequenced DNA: TGTGCCAGCACGATTGGGACAGACTGGGGGTATGGCTACACCTTC.